This is a list of T cell receptor beta chains from one sample in a study of blood T cell repertoires in COVID-19. Profiling relied on immunoSEQ multiplex PCR, and the TCRdb table lists in-frame clones only, not all of them. The sample lists some 340,000 clones, roughly 90% occurring once. Input material: PBMCs or T cells enriched from blood (not recorded which). These receptor sequences come from a woman aged 25 to 39 who had been exposed to COVID-19. CDR3s include the opening cysteine and the closing phenylalanine or tryptophan. D genes are given only for firm matches. Some rows mark clone size as missing; the rest say once, few, many or name a class of expanded clone.

TRBV9	.	TRBJ1-6	TRBD1	TGTGCCAGCAGCGGAGCCGGGACAGGGGCTTCACCCCTCCACTTT	CASSGAGTGASPLHF
TRBV9	.	TRBJ2-3	.	TGTGCCAGCAGCGTATCTTGGGGCAGCACAGATACGCAGTATTTT	CASSVSWGSTDTQYF
TRBV6-4	.	TRBJ2-3	TRBD1	TGTGCCAGCCTTTCGACAGGGAACCTCACAGATACGCAGTATTTT	CASLSTGNLTDTQYF
TRBV7-9	.	TRBJ2-7	TRBD2	TGTGCCAGCAGCCCACCGGGACTAGCGGGGTCAGAGCAGTACTTC	CASSPPGLAGSEQYF
TRBV7-8	once	TRBJ1-3	TRBD1	TGTGCCAGCAGCAGTGGACAGGTTAATGGAAACACCATATATTTT	CASSSGQVNGNTIYF
TRBV29-1	few	TRBJ1-2	TRBD1	TGCAGCGTTGAAGTTTCGGGACAGTCCAACTATGGCTACACCTTC	CSVEVSGQSNYGYTF
TRBV6-5	.	TRBJ2-7	TRBD1	TGTGCCAGCAGCGCGCCGGGACAGGGTTTATACGAGCAGTACTTC	CASSAPGQGLYEQYF
TRBV7-9	.	TRBJ2-7	.	TGTGCCAGCAGACCACCCGGGGTGGGCGAGCAGTACTTC	CASRPPGVGEQYF
TRBV25-1	.	TRBJ1-5	.	TGTGCCAGCAGTGGACCCGCCCTAGCCCAGCATTTT	CASSGPALAQHF
TRBV19	.	TRBJ1-1	TRBD1	TGTGCCAGTAGGGACCGGGACAGGGGGAACACTGAAGCTTTCTTT	CASRDRDRGNTEAFF
TRBV5-4	.	TRBJ2-7	.	TGTGCCAGCAGCTTTCAATGGACTGAGCAGTACTTC	CASSFQWTEQYF
TRBV5-1	.	TRBJ1-2	TRBD1	TGCGCCAGCAGCTTGGGACCCGGACAGGGAACCTATGGCTACACCTTC	CASSLGPGQGTYGYTF
TRBV12-3/TRBV12-4	.	TRBJ1-2	.	TGTGCCAGCAGTTACGGGGGGAAGGAGGGCTACACCTTC	CASSYGGKEGYTF
TRBV18	once	TRBJ1-2	.	TGTGCCAGCTCACCTGCAGCGCGAGGGATCTATGGCTACACCTTC	CASSPAARGIYGYTF
TRBV7-2	.	TRBJ2-3	TRBD1	TGTGCCACCGCAAGGACAGGGGTGGTTGCCGATACGCAGTATTTT	CATARTGVVADTQYF
TRBV2	.	TRBJ1-1	.	TGTGCCAGCAGTGCCCTTATGAACACTGAAGCTTTCTTT	CASSALMNTEAFF
TRBV27	.	TRBJ2-5	.	TGTGCCAGCAGTTTACCGGACAGCTCGGGCGGAGAGACCCAGTACTTC	CASSLPDSSGGETQYF